Listed below are T cell receptor beta chains from one sample, sequenced in a study of blood T cell repertoires in COVID-19. The protocol was immunoSEQ multiplex PCR, while the TCRdb copy is restricted to in-frame clones and leaves out a portion. Of 250,000 to 300,000 clones in the sample, around 82% were seen once. The sample was peripheral blood. The receptors stem from a man at least 80 years old with acute or convalescent COVID-19. Each CDR3 is given with its conserved first and last residue. The D gene is left open where the match is weak. Size is omitted from some rows. Given values are once, few, many or a class for expanded clones.

TRBJ2-3 | - | - | TRBV19 | CAAGGGGTDTQYF | TGTGCGGCCGGAGGGGGGGGGACAGATACGCAGTATTTT
TRBJ1-1 | - | - | TRBV6-5 | CASKEGTGNTEAFF | TGTGCCAGCAAGGAAGGGACTGGGAACACTGAAGCTTTCTTT
TRBJ2-7 | - | - | TRBV18 | CASSPPGREIYEQYF | TGTGCCAGCTCACCTCCCGGCAGGGAAATCTACGAGCAGTACTTC
TRBJ1-5 | few | TRBD1 | TRBV2 | CASRSNLGTGNQPQHF | TGTGCCAGCAGATCCAATCTTGGGACAGGGAACCAGCCCCAGCATTTT
TRBJ2-3 | - | TRBD2 | TRBV7-7 | CASSLGTSGVSDTQYF | TGTGCTAGCAGCTTGGGGACTAGCGGGGTCTCAGATACGCAGTATTTT
TRBJ2-2 | - | - | TRBV2 | CASSTRANTNTGELFF | TGTGCCAGCAGTACTAGGGCCAACACGAACACCGGGGAGCTGTTTTTT
TRBJ1-6 | few | TRBD1 | TRBV28 | CASSSGTANNSPLHF | TGTGCCAGCAGCTCAGGGACAGCGAATAATTCACCCCTCCACTTT
TRBJ2-7 | - | TRBD2 | TRBV7-9 | CASSLGGDYPLRKQYF | TGTGCCAGCAGCTTAGGGGGGGACTACCCTCTACGAAAGCAGTACTTC
TRBJ1-3 | - | - | TRBV19 | CASTGTHSGNTIYF | TGTGCCAGTACCGGGACACACTCTGGAAACACCATATATTTT
TRBJ1-5 | few | - | TRBV7-5 | CVRSAHPRDRVSQPQHF | TGTGTCAGAAGCGCCCACCCCCGGGACAGGGTCAGTCAGCCCCAGCATTTT
TRBJ2-1 | - | - | TRBV2 | CASSVGALSYNEQFF | TGTGCCAGCAGTGTTGGGGCCCTATCCTACAATGAGCAGTTCTTC
TRBJ1-1 | - | TRBD1 | TRBV5-1 | CASSLDSTGEAFF | TGCGCCAGCAGCTTGGATTCGACAGGGGAAGCTTTCTTT
TRBJ2-5 | - | - | TRBV27 | CASRRAGNGETQYF | TGTGCCAGCAGGCGGGCGGGAAATGGCGAGACCCAGTACTTC
TRBJ2-5 | - | - | TRBV5-1 | CASSLGLSVGPQETQYF | TGCGCCAGCAGCTTGGGCCTTTCAGTGGGGCCACAAGAGACCCAGTACTTC
TRBJ2-4 | - | - | TRBV28 | CASRDRPPNANIQYF | TGTGCCAGCCGGGATCGGCCCCCGAACGCGAACATTCAGTACTTC
TRBJ1-2 | - | - | TRBV12-3/TRBV12-4 | CASSFSDYGYTF | TGTGCCAGCAGTTTTTCAGACTATGGCTACACCTTC
TRBJ2-3 | - | - | TRBV11-3 | CASSPGGILSTDTQYF | TGTGCCAGCAGCCCCGGCGGAATCCTTAGCACAGATACGCAGTATTTT
TRBJ1-4 | few | TRBD1 | TRBV3-1/TRBV3-2 | CASSPTGSYEKLFF | TGTGCCAGCAGCCCGACAGGGTCGTATGAAAAACTGTTTTTT
TRBJ1-2 | - | - | TRBV19 | CASSSDSANNYGYTF | TGTGCCAGTAGTTCGGACAGCGCCAATAACTATGGCTACACCTTC
TRBJ2-3 | - | TRBD2 | TRBV18 | CASSSEAGPDTQYF | TGTGCCAGCTCATCTGAAGCGGGACCAGATACGCAGTATTTT
TRBJ2-7 | - | - | TRBV6-2/TRBV6-3 | CASSYSSLGVRTYEQYF | TGTGCCAGCAGTTACTCGTCACTCGGGGTAAGGACCTACGAGCAGTACTTC
TRBJ2-5 | - | - | TRBV23-1 | CASSQSRGRDAETQYF | TGCGCCAGCAGTCAATCGAGGGGGAGAGACGCGGAGACCCAGTACTTC
TRBJ1-5 | - | - | TRBV5-8 | CASSLAFRDTSNQPQHF | TGTGCCAGCAGCTTGGCCTTCCGGGACACAAGCAATCAGCCCCAGCATTTT
TRBJ2-2 | once | TRBD2 | TRBV7-2 | CASSSRTSGGATNTGELFF | TGTGCCAGCAGCTCCCGGACTAGCGGGGGGGCAACGAACACCGGGGAGCTGTTTTTT
TRBJ1-1 | - | - | TRBV5-1 | CASAPLGEMNTEAFF | TGCGCCAGCGCCCCCCTTGGAGAAATGAACACTGAAGCTTTCTTT
TRBJ1-5 | - | TRBD1 | TRBV2 | CASSDRGIYNQPQHF | TGTGCCAGCAGTGACAGGGGGATATACAATCAGCCCCAGCATTTT
TRBJ2-3 | - | - | TRBV2 | CASSALLSTDTQYF | TGTGCCAGCAGCGCGTTACTGAGCACAGATACGCAGTATTTT
TRBJ1-1 | - | - | TRBV29-1 | CSVVRPGLAGTEAFF | TGCAGCGTTGTCCGCCCGGGCCTTGCGGGCACTGAAGCTTTCTTT
TRBJ2-2 | - | - | TRBV19 | CASTPGAVRGELFF | TGTGCCAGTACCCCAGGGGCGGTTCGCGGGGAGCTGTTTTTT
TRBJ2-7 | - | - | TRBV10-3 | CAISTGTGVHEQYF | TGTGCCATCAGTACCGGGACTGGGGTCCACGAGCAGTACTTC
TRBJ2-5 | - | TRBD1 | TRBV7-2 | CASSLARAGGEETQYF | TGTGCCAGCAGCTTAGCCCGGGCAGGGGGTGAAGAGACCCAGTACTTC
TRBJ2-5 | - | TRBD1 | TRBV20-1 | CSASRTGFQETQYF | TGCAGTGCTAGTCGGACAGGCTTCCAAGAGACCCAGTACTTC
TRBJ2-3 | - | TRBD2 | TRBV3-1/TRBV3-2 | CASSPGWAGDTDTQYF | TGTGCCAGCAGCCCCGGATGGGCGGGAGACACAGATACGCAGTATTTT
TRBJ2-4 | - | - | TRBV7-2 | CASSLGQANIQYF | TGTGCCAGCAGCTTAGGACAGGCAAACATTCAGTACTTC